The 17 T cell receptor beta chains presented below share a single source sample, sequenced in a study of siplizumab effects on memory and regulatory T cells. Data came from immunoSEQ multiplex PCR; TCRdb stores just in-frame clones and leaves some out. The repertoire has 50,000 or so clones, nearly 98% of them found once; the top ten carry roughly 0.6%. Sequencing was done on a sample of naive CD4+ T cells sorted from blood. All receptors derive from a human donor in good health.

This chain joins TRBV6-5 and TRBJ1-4; D remains ambiguous. Germline V gene data show CDR1 as MNHEY and CDR2 as SVGAGI. V was trimmed by 6 bases and J by 8 bases, leaving 10 bases between them. The CDR3 contains 12 residues. This chain's CDR3 is CASRTTSEKLFF. The CDR3 DNA follows: TGTGCCAGCAGGACAACGTCGGAAAAACTGTTTTTT.

V usage is TRBV30 and J usage is TRBJ1-2, with TRBD1 identical over 8 bases. There are 14 residues in the CDR3. V shed 1 base and J 5 bases; nucleotides not matched to a gene: 6. Per the germline V gene, CDR1 is GTSNPN and CDR2 is SVGIG (reference sequence). The CDR3 loop is CAWSAGQGGYGYTF. DNA for the CDR3: TGTGCCTGGAGTGCCGGACAGGGAGGTTATGGCTACACCTTC.

For this clone: Within the sample, other DNA sequences also encode this same CDR3. V gene TRBV18 combines with J gene TRBJ2-7; 8 bases align to TRBD1. The CDR3 covers 13 residues. Germline assignment: CDR1 KGHSH and CDR2 LQKENI. V was pared by 6 bases and J by 3 bases, with 4 bases of the junction left unmatched. The CDR3 coding sequence is TGTGCCAGCTCTCCCGGGACAGGCTACGAGCAGTACTTC. This codes for CASSPGTGYEQYF. The entire variable domain, with the rest obtained from reference TRBV18 and TRBJ2-7, is as follows: NAGVMQNPRHLVRRRGQEARLRCSPMKGHSHVYWYRQLPEEGLKFMVYLQKENIIDESGMPKERFSAEFPKEGPSILRIQQVVRGDSAAYFCASSPGTGYEQYFGPGTRLTVT.

V and J are TRBV5-6 and TRBJ2-1; D uncertain. The CDR3 runs 13 residues. Deletions cut 0 bases from V and 4 bases from J, with 5 bases between. Germline V gives CDR1 SGHDT, CDR2 YYEEEE. The CDR3 nucleotides are TGTGCCAGCAGCTTGGTAAGGTACAATGAGCAGTTCTTC. The encoded protein is CASSLVRYNEQFF.

The genes are TRBV30 and TRBJ2-7; D might be TRBD1 or TRBD2, each matching 5 bases. The CDR3 is 18 amino acids. With 2 bases removed from V and 3 bases from J, the gap between germline ends came to 26 bases. The V gene's germline CDR1 is GTSNPN and CDR2 SVGIG (reference sequence). CDR3 DNA sequence: TGTGCCTGGAGTCCTGGGGGTCCTACCTACGGGCTTTACTACGAGCAGTACTTC. Protein sequence: CAWSPGGPTYGLYYEQYF.

The chain recombines TRBV28 with TRBJ2-1; 10 bases line up with TRBD2. V gave up 3 bases and J gave up 8 bases; unmatched junction bases: 22. There are 20 residues in the CDR3. The germline CDR1 and CDR2 sequences are MDHEN and SYDVKM. In DNA form, the CDR3 reads TGTGCCAGCAGTTTGACAGGGCCCCATCGGGGGGCTAGCGGGAGACATGAGCAGTTCTTC. It codes for CASSLTGPHRGASGRHEQFF. Combining the CDR3 with reference TRBV28 and TRBJ2-1 gives the whole variable domain DVKVTQSSRYLVKRTGEKVFLECVQDMDHENMFWYRQDPGLGLRLIYFSYDVKMKEKGDIPEGYSVSREKKERFSLILESASTNQTSMYLCASSLTGPHRGASGRHEQFFGPGTRLTVL.

V gene TRBV9 combines with J gene TRBJ2-3, with D maybe TRBD2 (6 bases). This CDR3 is 15 amino acids long. Per the germline V gene, CDR1 is SGDLS and CDR2 is YYNGEE. The ends were cut back, 0 bases at V and 6 bases at J, with 14 bases in the middle. The CDR3 nucleotides read TGTGCCAGCAGCGTAGTCGGGAGTAGAGGGGATACGCAGTATTTT. Protein: CASSVVGSRGDTQYF.

The chain uses TRBV7-9 and TRBJ2-1, with D maybe TRBD2 (6 bases). The germline V gene encodes CDR1 SEHNR and CDR2 FQNEAQ (reference sequence). The CDR3 spans 16 residues. Trimming left V 5 bases short and J 0 bases short, with 14 bases between. CDR3 amino acids: CASSPPSASSYNEQFF. CDR3 coding DNA: TGTGCCAGCAGCCCACCTAGCGCCTCCTCCTACAATGAGCAGTTCTTC.

The J gene is TRBJ2-1, the V gene TRBV5-1, with 8 bases identical to TRBD2. CDR1 SGHRS and CDR2 YFSETQ come from the germline V gene. The CDR3 extends over 16 amino acids. V was clipped by 5 bases and J by 11 bases; unmatched bases: 18. The DNA for the CDR3 is TGCGCCAGCAGTTCTCAGGGCACACTAGCGGAAGGGAAGCAGTTCTTC. This sequence encodes CASSSQGTLAEGKQFF.

This rearrangement joins TRBV7-3 to TRBJ2-3, with TRBD1 matching 7 bases. CDR1 is SGHTA, CDR2 FQGTGA, per germline. This CDR3 contains 14 residues. J lost 4 bases, V lost 5 bases, and 6 bases had no gene match. In nucleotides, the CDR3 is TGTGCCAGCAGCCCAGGGGGTTTACCAGATACGCAGTATTTT. Translated, it gives CASSPGGLPDTQYF.

This rearrangement joins TRBV4-1 to TRBJ1-5, with TRBD1 as a possible D gene (5 bases). V was cut by 3 bases and J by 6 bases, with 18 bases left in between. Germline values: CDR1 MGHRA, CDR2 YSYEKL. The CDR3 loop spans 16 amino acids. The CDR3 DNA reads as TGCGCCAGCAGCCAGGGTTGGGGCACTGAGGGTCAGCCCCAGCATTTT. Translating it yields CASSQGWGTEGQPQHF.

V and J are TRBV5-1 and TRBJ2-7; perhaps TRBD2 as D (6 bases). V dropped 5 bases and J dropped 2 bases, with 17 bases sitting between them. CDR1 is SGHRS, CDR2 YFSETQ, per germline. This CDR3 is 15 amino acids long. CDR3 region: CASREGYKNTYEQYF. The CDR3 region has the DNA TGCGCCAGCAGGGAGGGATACAAAAATACCTACGAGCAGTACTTC.

For the CDR3, the DNA is TGTGCCAGCAGTCGGGACATTCTGGGCGGAAACACCATATATTTT. This translates into CASSRDILGGNTIYF. This rearrangement joins TRBV6-5 to TRBJ1-3; D may be TRBD1 (6 bases). CDR1 is MNHEY, CDR2 SVGAGI, per germline. The CDR3 totals 15 residues. Trimming cost V 5 bases and J 4 bases, with 15 bases left between them.

The chain is built from TRBV15 and TRBJ2-1; TRBD2 matches at 9 bases. The ends lost 1 base at V and 5 bases at J; junction bases unmatched: 6. CDR1 is LNHNV and CDR2 is YYDKDF in the germline V gene (reference sequence). The CDR3 length is 16 residues. The CDR3 DNA is TGTGCCACCAGCAGAGGGGCGGCTAGCGGGAACAATGAGCAGTTCTTC. Translation: CATSRGAASGNNEQFF.

V and J are TRBV27 and TRBJ1-2, with a tentative D call TRBD1 (5 bases). CDR3 length: 14 amino acids. The germline CDR1 and CDR2 sequences are MNHEY and SMNVEV (reference sequence). Trimming cost V 6 bases and J 0 bases, with 11 bases left between them. This chain's CDR3 is CASRPTVPNYGYTF. The CDR3 DNA follows: TGTGCCAGCAGACCGACAGTTCCTAACTATGGCTACACCTTC.

In this sample, this clone turned up once. The rearrangement uses TRBV5-1 and TRBJ1-4; no clear D gene. This CDR3 comprises 16 residues. Deletions cut 0 bases from V and 4 bases from J, with 13 bases between. Looked up from germline, CDR1 is SGHRS and CDR2 is YFSETQ. The CDR3 DNA is TGCGCCAGCAGCTTGGTCCTCCCCTCGGGTAATGAAAAACTGTTTTTT. Translating it yields CASSLVLPSGNEKLFF.

The genes are TRBV5-4 and TRBJ2-5, with a possible D match to TRBD1 (5 bases). Germline values: CDR1 SGHNT, CDR2 YYREEE (reference sequence). The CDR3 consists of 14 residues. The V end lost 4 bases, the J end lost 3 bases, and 13 bases lay between the germline ends. Here the CDR3 reads CASSTGQGKETQYF. CDR3 DNA sequence: TGTGCCAGCAGCACCGGTCAGGGAAAAGAGACCCAGTACTTC.